The present T cell receptor beta chain was sequenced within a study of graft-versus-host responses after intestinal transplantation. About the study: Each transplant was multivisceral, liver-intestinal, or isolated intestinal. Every recipient had anti-thymocyte globulin induction and around three years of tacrolimus plus steroids. Notes on the study in general: Allograft clonal ratios (graft-versus-host to host-versus-graft) were high in patients who had graft-donor T cell macrochimerism. GvH clones turned up in recipient marrow; some had shown up first in ileum or blood.

From the graft tissue, intraepithelial and lamina propria lymphocytes were released through processing. The table came from immunoSEQ multiplex PCR; TCRdb's copy has only in-frame clones and leaves some out. Of around 20,000 clones listed, around 76% were seen once; the top ten hold around 3%. Note on this clone: As yet, its antigen is unknown.

The source was ileum tissue, collected 12 days after intestinal transplant. The sequence derives from a human patient who received an intestinal transplant, so some T cells may come from the graft donor.

The CDR3 sequence: CASSPDWGQDEKLFF. The CDR3 DNA sequence: TGCGCCAGCAGCCCGGATTGGGGGCAGGACGAAAAACTGTTTTTT. The genes are TRBV5-1 and TRBJ1-4, with D maybe TRBD1 (6 bases). The CDR3 extends over 15 amino acids. V was pared by 4 bases and J by 8 bases, with 18 bases between. Germline CDR1 SGHRS, CDR2 YFSETQ.